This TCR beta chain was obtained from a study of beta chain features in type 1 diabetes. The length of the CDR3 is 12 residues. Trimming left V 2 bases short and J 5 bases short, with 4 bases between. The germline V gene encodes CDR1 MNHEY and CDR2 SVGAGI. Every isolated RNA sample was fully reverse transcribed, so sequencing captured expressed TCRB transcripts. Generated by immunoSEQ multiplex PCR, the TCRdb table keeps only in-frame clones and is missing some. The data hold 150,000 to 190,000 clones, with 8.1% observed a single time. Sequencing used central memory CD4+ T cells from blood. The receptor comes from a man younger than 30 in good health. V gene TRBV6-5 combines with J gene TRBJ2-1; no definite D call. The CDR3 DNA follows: TGTGCCAGCAGTTACGGCCACAATGAGCAGTTCTTC. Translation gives CASSYGHNEQFF.